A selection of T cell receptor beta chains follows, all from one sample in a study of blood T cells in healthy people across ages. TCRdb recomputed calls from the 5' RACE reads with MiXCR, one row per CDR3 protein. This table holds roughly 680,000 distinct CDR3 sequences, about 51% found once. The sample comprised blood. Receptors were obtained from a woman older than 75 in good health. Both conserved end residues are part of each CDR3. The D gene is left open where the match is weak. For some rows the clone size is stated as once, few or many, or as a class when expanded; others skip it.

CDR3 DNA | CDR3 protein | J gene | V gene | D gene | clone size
TGCGCCAGCGGCTCTACCACCTACGAGCAGTACTTC | CASGSTTYEQYF | TRBJ2-7 | TRBV5-1 | - | once
TGCAGCGTTCTATGGACCGTCGCGGGTGGCTACACCTTC | CSVLWTVAGGYTF | TRBJ1-2 | TRBV29-1 | - | many
TGTGCCAGCAGCCTAACAACTAGCGGGGGGGGTAATGAGCAGTACTTC | CASSLTTSGGGNEQYF | TRBJ2-7 | TRBV28 | TRBD2 | -
TGCGGTGCTAGACCCCGTGGAGGACTGGCGGGAGGCGCTCAGAGCACAGATACGCAGTATTTT | CGARPRGGLAGGAQSTDTQYF | TRBJ2-3 | TRBV20-1 | TRBD2 | -
TGCGCCAGCAGCACCTTCGGGACTAGCGACACAGATACGCAGTATTTT | CASSTFGTSDTDTQYF | TRBJ2-3 | TRBV5-1 | TRBD2 | -
TGTGCCAGCAGCCAAGATCTGAATAGCAATCAGCCCCAGCATTTT | CASSQDLNSNQPQHF | TRBJ1-5 | TRBV3-1 | - | -
TGTGCCAGCAATCCTCTACTAGCGGGGCGGTACAATGAGCAGTTCTTC | CASNPLLAGRYNEQFF | TRBJ2-1 | TRBV2 | TRBD2 | -
TGTGCCAGCAGTAAAACAGGTCCCCCCTCCTATGAGCAGTACTTC | CASSKTGPPSYEQYF | TRBJ2-7 | TRBV27 | - | -
TGCAGTGCTAGAATAGGGGGACAGGGTTTCGGGCAGCCCCAGCATTTT | CSARIGGQGFGQPQHF | TRBJ1-5 | TRBV20-1 | TRBD1 | -
TGCGCCAGCAGCCAAGGCACAGGGAGTAATGAAAAACTGTTTTTT | CASSQGTGSNEKLFF | TRBJ1-4 | TRBV4-3 | - | -
TGTGCCAGCAGCCCCAGGGAGGGTCAGCCCCAGCATTTT | CASSPREGQPQHF | TRBJ1-5 | TRBV6-6 | - | few
TGTGCCAGCAGCCAACAACCGGGACAGGGGAATGGCTACACCTTC | CASSQQPGQGNGYTF | TRBJ1-2 | TRBV7-2 | TRBD1 | -
TGTGCCAGCAGCTTAGCGTTCAAGGGGGGAATCATAGAGACCCAGTACTTC | CASSLAFKGGIIETQYF | TRBJ2-5 | TRBV7-9 | - | -
TGTGCCAGCAGAGGACAGCGAACCTACGAGCAGTACTTC | CASRGQRTYEQYF | TRBJ2-7 | TRBV27 | - | -
TGCGCCAGCAGCTTGACACGTTCGGGGGGCACCGGGGAGCTGTTTTTT | CASSLTRSGGTGELFF | TRBJ2-2 | TRBV5-1 | TRBD2 | -
TGCAGTGCTGGGGACCGAAGTGAGGCTTTCTTT | CSAGDRSEAFF | TRBJ1-1 | TRBV20-1 | - | -
TGTGCCAGCCTGGCGGAGGGGGTGTACGAGCAGTACTTC | CASLAEGVYEQYF | TRBJ2-7 | TRBV28 | - | -
TGCAGCGTTGGGACTACGTACCAAGAGACCCAGTACTTC | CSVGTTYQETQYF | TRBJ2-5 | TRBV29-1 | - | -
TGCGCCAGCAGCCAAATGCCTGGGGACAATGAGCAGTTCTTC | CASSQMPGDNEQFF | TRBJ2-1 | TRBV5-1 | - | many
TGTGCCACCAGCGCGGGGACAGGGTACTCTAGACCCTACAATGAGCAGTTCTTC | CATSAGTGYSRPYNEQFF | TRBJ2-1 | TRBV15 | TRBD1 | many
TGTGCCACCAGTGAGTCTCTAGCGGGGGCCCCTCCCCCCACAGATACGCAGTATTTT | CATSESLAGAPPPTDTQYF | TRBJ2-3 | TRBV24-1 | TRBD2 | many
TGTGCCATCGGGGACGGTTCCACTGAAGCTTTCTTT | CAIGDGSTEAFF | TRBJ1-1 | TRBV10-3 | - | many
TGCAGTGCCACCCTGGAGACCCAGTACTTC | CSATLETQYF | TRBJ2-5 | TRBV20-1 | - | -
TGTGCCAGCAGTGGGACTAGCGGGAAATCCTACAATGAGCAGTTCTTC | CASSGTSGKSYNEQFF | TRBJ2-1 | TRBV2 | TRBD2 | many
TGCAGCGTTGAAGGAAGGTTCACCGGGGAGCTGTTTTTT | CSVEGRFTGELFF | TRBJ2-2 | TRBV29-1 | - | -
TGCGCCAGCAGCTTCGGGACTGACCTAAAGGGGGACATTCAGTACTTC | CASSFGTDLKGDIQYF | TRBJ2-4 | TRBV5-1 | - | few
TGCAGCGTTCGACAGGGGGCAGATGAAAAACTGTTTTTT | CSVRQGADEKLFF | TRBJ1-4 | TRBV29-1 | TRBD1 | -
TGCAGTGCCAGGACAGGGGGCCCCTACAATGAGCAGTTCTTC | CSARTGGPYNEQFF | TRBJ2-1 | TRBV20-1 | TRBD1 | few
TGCAGCGTTGAAGATCGACAGGGAGTAACAGATACGCAGTATTTT | CSVEDRQGVTDTQYF | TRBJ2-3 | TRBV29-1 | TRBD1 | -
TGCGCCAGCAGCTTTTCAGGCGCCCAAGAGACCCAGTACTTC | CASSFSGAQETQYF | TRBJ2-5 | TRBV5-1 | - | many
TGTGCCAGCAGCTTACCCGGGACAGGCTTTTACAATGAGCAGTTCTTC | CASSLPGTGFYNEQFF | TRBJ2-1 | TRBV7-2 | TRBD1 | -
TGTGCCAGCAGCGCAGGCGGGGACCAAGAGACCCAGTACTTC | CASSAGGDQETQYF | TRBJ2-5 | TRBV9 | - | many
TGTGCCAGCAGTTTTGGCGGGGGGATTGAGACCCAGTACTTC | CASSFGGGIETQYF | TRBJ2-5 | TRBV27 | TRBD2 | -
TGTGCCGGCAGTGAGGGGAAGGCTACCTACGAGCAGTACTTC | CAGSEGKATYEQYF | TRBJ2-7 | TRBV12-3/TRBV12-4 | - | -
TGTGCCAGCAGCCGAAGCGCGGGAAGCGGGACCAATGAGCAGTTCTTC | CASSRSAGSGTNEQFF | TRBJ2-1 | TRBV5-4 | TRBD2 | many